These T cell receptor beta chains were read from a single sample in a study of T cell responses to AZD1222 COVID-19 vaccine. The method was immunoSEQ multiplex PCR; TCRdb's version includes in-frame clones alone and lacks a portion of them. Found here are around 140,000 clones, about 93% of them singletons; the top ten hold 9.1%. Sequences were derived from peripheral blood, sampled on day 0 of AZD1222 vaccination. The receptors derive from an adult in good health. Both conserved end residues are part of each CDR3. A D gene is named only where the DNA matches it firmly. Clone size is shown for a subset of rows, as once, few, many or a class of expanded clone.

v_call: TRBV27
d_call: -
j_call: TRBJ2-3
clone_size: -
cdr3_nt: TGTGCCAGCAGTTTATCGCGGGCAGATACGCAGTATTTT
cdr3_aa: CASSLSRADTQYF

v_call: TRBV30
d_call: -
j_call: TRBJ1-3
clone_size: -
cdr3_nt: TGTGCCTGTTCAGGGAAGGCTGGAAACACCATATATTTT
cdr3_aa: CACSGKAGNTIYF

v_call: TRBV9
d_call: -
j_call: TRBJ2-7
clone_size: -
cdr3_nt: TGTGCCAGCAGCCGCGGGGCGGAATACGAGCAGTACTTC
cdr3_aa: CASSRGAEYEQYF

v_call: TRBV5-4
d_call: -
j_call: TRBJ2-7
clone_size: -
cdr3_nt: TGTGCCAGCAGCCGCCGGAGTTCCGGGAGTGTTCCCTACGAGCAGTACTTC
cdr3_aa: CASSRRSSGSVPYEQYF

v_call: TRBV19
d_call: TRBD1
j_call: TRBJ1-2
clone_size: -
cdr3_nt: TGTGCCAGTAGTATAGGATTTGGGACAGCCGAATCCTATGGCTACACCTTC
cdr3_aa: CASSIGFGTAESYGYTF

v_call: TRBV6-5
d_call: -
j_call: TRBJ1-1
clone_size: once
cdr3_nt: TGTGCCAGCAGTCAGACTGTGAACACTGAAGCTTTCTTT
cdr3_aa: CASSQTVNTEAFF

v_call: TRBV7-2
d_call: -
j_call: TRBJ2-7
clone_size: -
cdr3_nt: TGTGCCAGCAGCTTATTGGGCGGGCCTGACTACGAGCAGTACTTC
cdr3_aa: CASSLLGGPDYEQYF

v_call: TRBV11-3
d_call: TRBD2
j_call: TRBJ2-3
clone_size: -
cdr3_nt: TGTGCCAGCAGCTTAGGTGCGGGGGGGAGCACAGATACGCAGTATTTT
cdr3_aa: CASSLGAGGSTDTQYF

v_call: TRBV7-6
d_call: TRBD1
j_call: TRBJ1-6
clone_size: -
cdr3_nt: TGTGCCAGCAGTACAGGGGAGGATTCACCCCTCCACTTT
cdr3_aa: CASSTGEDSPLHF

v_call: TRBV7-8
d_call: -
j_call: TRBJ1-2
clone_size: -
cdr3_nt: TGTGCCAGCAGCTTAAGGTTCGGGGGGCCGAATGGCTACACCTTC
cdr3_aa: CASSLRFGGPNGYTF

v_call: TRBV5-6
d_call: TRBD1
j_call: TRBJ1-1
clone_size: -
cdr3_nt: TGTGCCAGCAGCTTGGCTTACGTAGGGGGCGTTGAAGCTTTCTTT
cdr3_aa: CASSLAYVGGVEAFF

v_call: TRBV12-3/TRBV12-4
d_call: -
j_call: TRBJ1-4
clone_size: -
cdr3_nt: TGTGCCAGTTTTGGGGGGTTTCGGGAAAAACTGTTTTTT
cdr3_aa: CASFGGFREKLFF

v_call: TRBV29-1
d_call: -
j_call: TRBJ2-1
clone_size: -
cdr3_nt: TGCAGCGTTGACGGGGTCGGGCTAGCGAGGTTCCATGAGCAGTTCTTC
cdr3_aa: CSVDGVGLARFHEQFF

v_call: TRBV4-1
d_call: -
j_call: TRBJ2-3
clone_size: -
cdr3_nt: TGCGCCAGCAGCCAAGTAACCTCAAGGGCTAGCACAGATACGCAGTATTTT
cdr3_aa: CASSQVTSRASTDTQYF

v_call: TRBV2
d_call: -
j_call: TRBJ2-1
clone_size: once
cdr3_nt: TGTGCCAGCAGTTCAGCGGCCCGCTACATTGGTGAGCAGTTCTTC
cdr3_aa: CASSSAARYIGEQFF

v_call: TRBV7-9
d_call: TRBD1
j_call: TRBJ1-5
clone_size: -
cdr3_nt: TGTGCCAGCAGCCCCATAACAGGGGGCCCTGGGCAGCCCCAGCATTTT
cdr3_aa: CASSPITGGPGQPQHF

v_call: TRBV11-3
d_call: -
j_call: TRBJ2-7
clone_size: -
cdr3_nt: TGTGCCAGCAGCCTTCGAGGGGTCTCCTACGAGCAGTACTTC
cdr3_aa: CASSLRGVSYEQYF

v_call: TRBV2
d_call: -
j_call: TRBJ1-2
clone_size: -
cdr3_nt: TGTGCCAGCAGTGAACCCATCCTTGATGGCTACACCTTC
cdr3_aa: CASSEPILDGYTF

v_call: TRBV6-4
d_call: -
j_call: TRBJ2-2
clone_size: -
cdr3_nt: TGTGCCAGCAGCCCAGCGGCCTCCGGGGAGCTGTTTTTT
cdr3_aa: CASSPAASGELFF

v_call: TRBV6-2/TRBV6-3
d_call: -
j_call: TRBJ1-5
clone_size: -
cdr3_nt: TGTGCCAGCAGTTACGTCGGGGTTCAGCCCCAGCATTTT
cdr3_aa: CASSYVGVQPQHF

v_call: TRBV2
d_call: TRBD2
j_call: TRBJ2-2
clone_size: -
cdr3_nt: TGTGCCAGCAGTGAAAGGGGACTAGCGGGGGGGAACACCGGGGAGCTGTTTTTT
cdr3_aa: CASSERGLAGGNTGELFF

v_call: TRBV23-1
d_call: -
j_call: TRBJ1-5
clone_size: -
cdr3_nt: TGCGCCAGCAGTCACCGGGCAGACAGGATTAGCAATCAGCCCCAGCATTTT
cdr3_aa: CASSHRADRISNQPQHF